This T cell receptor beta chain was captured by sequencing in a study of PD-1 blockade in classical Hodgkin lymphoma. Note on this clone: Antigen: not known.

Study-wide findings and caveats: CD4+ TCR diversity, unlike CD8+, rose significantly by C4D1. Reported findings placed baseline TCR diversity lower in newly diagnosed patients (compared with healthy donors).

Every patient was affected by relapse after autologous stem cell transplantation, while exposure to brentuximab vedotin was not uniform. The table came from immunoSEQ multiplex PCR; TCRdb's copy has only in-frame clones and leaves some out. This table has around 20,000 clones, 65% to 90% appearing once. The TCR sequence derives from a human donor with classical Hodgkin lymphoma. Sequenced material: peripheral blood mononuclear cells (PBMCs), taken at baseline.

The CDR3 loop reads CATSMVKNTEAFF. The CDR3, as DNA: TGTGCCACCAGCATGGTCAAGAACACTGAAGCTTTCTTT. The V call is TRBV15, the J call TRBJ1-1; no firm D call. Trimming pared 4 bases from V and 1 base from J, leaving 7 bases between. This CDR3 is built from 13 residues. CDR1 is LNHNV and CDR2 is YYDKDF in the germline V gene (reference sequence).